This T cell receptor (beta chain) was retrieved from a study of OX40 agonist ivuxolimab in advanced cancers. Study-level information: Every 2 weeks, patients got intravenous ivuxolimab at one of six dose levels (0.01-10 mg/kg). Patients in dose escalation had liver, melanoma, kidney or head and neck cancers.

Method: immunoSEQ multiplex PCR; TCRdb's copy keeps in-frame clones and lacks some. The sample carries 6,500 or so clones, about 76% recorded once. Per germline, CDR1 MNHNS and CDR2 SASEGT. Between the trimmed V and J ends, which lost 1 base and 4 bases, there was a span of 11 bases. The CDR3 is 15 amino acids. The source was CD4+ or CD8+ T cells sorted from blood, collected in a trial of the OX40 agonist ivuxolimab. The V and J genes are TRBV6-1 and TRBJ1-3, with a weak D call TRBD1 (5 bases). The source is an adult with an advanced solid tumor such as melanoma, head and neck, liver or kidney cancer. The CDR3 region has the DNA TGTGCCAGCAGTGAAGGTGTGACAGCCGGAAACACCATATATTTT. This codes for CASSEGVTAGNTIYF.